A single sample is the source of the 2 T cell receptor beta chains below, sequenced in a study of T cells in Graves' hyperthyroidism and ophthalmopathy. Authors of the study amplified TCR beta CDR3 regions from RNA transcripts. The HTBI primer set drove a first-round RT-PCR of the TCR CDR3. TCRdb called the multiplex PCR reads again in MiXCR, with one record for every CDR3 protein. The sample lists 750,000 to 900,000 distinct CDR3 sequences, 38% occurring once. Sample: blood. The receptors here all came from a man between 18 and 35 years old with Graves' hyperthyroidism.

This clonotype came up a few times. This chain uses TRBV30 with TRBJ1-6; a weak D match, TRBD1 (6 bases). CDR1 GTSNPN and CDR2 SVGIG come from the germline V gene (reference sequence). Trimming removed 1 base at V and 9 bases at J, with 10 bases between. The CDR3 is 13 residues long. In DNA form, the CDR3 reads TGTGCCTGGAGTGCTCAGGGGAGTTCACCCCTCCACTTT. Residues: CAWSAQGSSPLHF.

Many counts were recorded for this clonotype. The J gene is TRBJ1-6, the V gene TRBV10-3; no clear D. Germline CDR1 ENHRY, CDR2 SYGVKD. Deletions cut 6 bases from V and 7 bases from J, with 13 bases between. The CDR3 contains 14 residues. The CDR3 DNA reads TGTGCCATCAGGGACCTTGACTCGAATTCACCCCTCCACTTT. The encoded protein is CAIRDLDSNSPLHF.